This T cell receptor (beta chain) was identified in a study of T cells after yellow fever vaccination (dated by TCRdb to 2018 to 2020). With regard to the full study: The SMART-Seq v4 Ultra Low Input RNA kit was used to prepare libraries from fractions with low cell numbers. Two healthy male donors, one aged 18 to 30 and one aged 30 to 40 years, made up the cohort. Blood samples were taken at several timepoints before and after primary and secondary immunization, and bulk PBMC replicates and cell subsets were isolated. To follow T-cell clones before and after both primary and booster YFV17D yellow fever vaccination, bulk TCR alpha and beta repertoires underwent longitudinal sequencing. Overall study outcomes, separate from this receptor: Most clones expanded after primary vaccination (96% of CD4 and 88% of CD8) were re-detected after the booster, suggesting that broad memory maintenance occurred. Compared with the primary T-cell response, the secondary T-cell response was weaker but faster, peaking on day 5 rather than day 15. A small share of clonotypes occurred in both CD4 and CD8 compartments, likely arising from convergent recombination. Because abundant contaminating clonotypes from the bulk population could be contained in FACS-sorted repertoires, computational filtering was required. The study included only a couple of donors, which limits how far the findings can be generalized.

TCR cDNA was synthesized by 5'RACE template switching, through which a universal primer site and unique molecular identifiers were introduced. cDNA synthesis was primed from both the TCR alpha and TCR beta constant segments. Library amplification involved two PCR steps, and the second step added sample barcodes and sequencing adapters. Sequencing of libraries was performed on Illumina HiSeq 2500 (2x100 bp) or NovaSeq (2x150 bp). In the source study's methods: MIGEC was used to demultiplex reads and collapse the reads into UMI consensus sequences, and MiXCR was used for V(D)J alignment. Vaccine-responding clonotypes were identified with edgeR using replicate PBMC samples, with FDR below 0.01 and a log2 fold change above 5 up to day 15 being required. Each bulk clonotype was labeled CD4 or CD8 based on which sequenced repertoire, CD4 or CD8, contained the clonotype at higher abundance. TCRdb's own reprocessing of the public reads used fastp at Q25 and MiXCR and kept productive beta chains. Each entry merges the rows of one CDR3 protein and shows their most common DNA and genes. None of the V and J calls come from the authors' own analysis; TCRdb made them. The sample table lists about 360,000 distinct CDR3 sequences, roughly 6.2% of them with a count of one. The top ten constitute approximately 15% of the sample.

This clonotype was found many times. The clone's antigen remains unknown. Base quality data are lacking; no much larger clone is found one base away. The treatment or condition label of this sample denotes: live attenuated yellow fever vaccine strain. At each blood-draw timepoint, two biological replicates of bulk PBMCs were obtained. A standard Ficoll-Paque protocol was used to isolate PBMCs from peripheral blood. RNA was extracted with TriZol from bulk PBMCs, CD4 and CD8 fractions, and dextramer-positive and dextramer-negative fractions. The CDR3 measures 12 amino acids from cysteine to phenylalanine. Only the CDR3 region is kept as DNA, spanning 36 bases read in frame from base 1. V lost 5 bases and J lost 9 bases; the stretch between them is 8 bases long.

The TCR comes from a man aged 30 to 39 who received the YFV17D yellow fever vaccine. The V and J genes are TRBV12-3 or TRBV12-4 and TRBJ1-6; TRBD1 might be the D gene, on 5 matching bases. This material consisted of PBMCs, taken 5 days after the yellow fever booster vaccination. The DNA sequence reads TGTGCCAGCAGTCGACAGCTTTCACCCCTCCACTTT. Its protein is CASSRQLSPLHF.